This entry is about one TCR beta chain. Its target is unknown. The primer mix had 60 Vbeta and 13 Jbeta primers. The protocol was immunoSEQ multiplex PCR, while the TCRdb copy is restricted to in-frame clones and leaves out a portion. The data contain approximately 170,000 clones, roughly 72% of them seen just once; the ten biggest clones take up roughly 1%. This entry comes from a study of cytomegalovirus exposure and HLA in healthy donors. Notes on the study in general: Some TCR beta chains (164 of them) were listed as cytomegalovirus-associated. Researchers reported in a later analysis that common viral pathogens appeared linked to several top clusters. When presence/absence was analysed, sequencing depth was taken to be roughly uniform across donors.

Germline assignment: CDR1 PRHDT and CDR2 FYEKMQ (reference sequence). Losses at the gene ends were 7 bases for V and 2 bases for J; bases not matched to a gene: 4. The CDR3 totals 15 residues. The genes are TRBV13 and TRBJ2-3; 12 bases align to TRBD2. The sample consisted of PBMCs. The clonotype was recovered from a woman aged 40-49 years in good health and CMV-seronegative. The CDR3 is CASTGLAGFTDTQYF. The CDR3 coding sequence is TGTGCCAGCACCGGACTAGCGGGGTTCACAGATACGCAGTATTTT.